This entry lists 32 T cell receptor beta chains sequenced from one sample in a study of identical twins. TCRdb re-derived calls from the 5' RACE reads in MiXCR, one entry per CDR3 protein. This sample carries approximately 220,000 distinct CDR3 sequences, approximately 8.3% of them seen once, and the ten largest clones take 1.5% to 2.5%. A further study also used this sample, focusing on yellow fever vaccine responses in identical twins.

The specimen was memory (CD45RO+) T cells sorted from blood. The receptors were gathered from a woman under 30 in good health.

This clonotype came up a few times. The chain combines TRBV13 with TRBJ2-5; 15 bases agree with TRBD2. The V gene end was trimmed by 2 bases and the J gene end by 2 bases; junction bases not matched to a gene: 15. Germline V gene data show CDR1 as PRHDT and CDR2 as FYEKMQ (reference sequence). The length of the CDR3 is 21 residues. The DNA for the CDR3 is TGTGCCAGCAGCTTAATGTTTCCAGGACTAGCGGGGGGGAGGGATCAAGAGACCCAGTACTTC. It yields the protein CASSLMFPGLAGGRDQETQYF.

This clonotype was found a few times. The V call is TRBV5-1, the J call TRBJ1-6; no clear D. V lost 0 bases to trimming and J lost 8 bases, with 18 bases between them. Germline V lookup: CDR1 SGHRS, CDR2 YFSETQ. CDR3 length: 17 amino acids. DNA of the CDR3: TGCGCCAGCAGCTTGGTAGCCTTAGCCAAGCCCCATTCACCCCTCCACTTT. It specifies CASSLVALAKPHSPLHF.

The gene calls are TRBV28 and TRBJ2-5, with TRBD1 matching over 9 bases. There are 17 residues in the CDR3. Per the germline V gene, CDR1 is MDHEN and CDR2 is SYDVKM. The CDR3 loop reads CTLIGHGTGLRQETQYF. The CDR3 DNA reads TGTACCCTTATAGGTCATGGGACAGGGTTGAGACAAGAGACCCAGTACTTC.

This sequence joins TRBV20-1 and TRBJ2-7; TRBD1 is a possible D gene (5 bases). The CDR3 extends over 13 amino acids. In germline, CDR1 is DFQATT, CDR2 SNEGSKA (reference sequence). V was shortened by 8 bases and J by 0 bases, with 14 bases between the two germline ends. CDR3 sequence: CSFRTSSSYEQYF. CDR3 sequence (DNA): TGCAGTTTTCGGACATCCAGCTCCTACGAGCAGTACTTC.

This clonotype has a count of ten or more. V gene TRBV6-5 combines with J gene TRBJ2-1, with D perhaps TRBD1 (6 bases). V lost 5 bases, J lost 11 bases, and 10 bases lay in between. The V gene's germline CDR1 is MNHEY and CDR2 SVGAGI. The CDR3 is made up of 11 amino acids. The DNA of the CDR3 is TGTGCCAGCAGTGAGGGACATCAGCAGTTCTTC. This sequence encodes CASSEGHQQFF.

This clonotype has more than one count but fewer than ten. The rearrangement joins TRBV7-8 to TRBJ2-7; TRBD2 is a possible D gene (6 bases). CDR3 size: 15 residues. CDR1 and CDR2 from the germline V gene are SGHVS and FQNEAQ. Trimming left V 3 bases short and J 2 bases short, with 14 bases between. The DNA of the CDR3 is TGTGCCAGCAGCTTGGGGACGCGGGGTACCTACGAGCAGTACTTC. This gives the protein CASSLGTRGTYEQYF.

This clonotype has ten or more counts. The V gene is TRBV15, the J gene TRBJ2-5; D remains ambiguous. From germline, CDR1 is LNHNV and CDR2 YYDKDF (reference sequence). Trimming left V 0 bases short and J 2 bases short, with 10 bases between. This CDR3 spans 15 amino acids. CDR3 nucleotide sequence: TGTGCCACCAGCAGAGATCTCGGTAGACAAGAGACCCAGTACTTC. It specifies CATSRDLGRQETQYF.

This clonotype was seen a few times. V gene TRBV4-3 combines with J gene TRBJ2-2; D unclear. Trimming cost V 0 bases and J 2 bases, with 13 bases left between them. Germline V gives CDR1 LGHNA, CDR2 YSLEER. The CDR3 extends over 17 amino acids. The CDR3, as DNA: TGCGCCAGCAGCCAAGAATTGTTGGCGGTAAACACCGGGGAGCTGTTTTTT. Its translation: CASSQELLAVNTGELFF.

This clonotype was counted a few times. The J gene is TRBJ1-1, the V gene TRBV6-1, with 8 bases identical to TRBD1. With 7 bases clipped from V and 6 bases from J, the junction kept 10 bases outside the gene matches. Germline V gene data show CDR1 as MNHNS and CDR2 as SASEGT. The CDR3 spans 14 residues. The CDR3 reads CASILDRAGSEAFF. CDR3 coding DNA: TGTGCCAGCATCCTGGACAGGGCCGGGTCTGAAGCTTTCTTT.

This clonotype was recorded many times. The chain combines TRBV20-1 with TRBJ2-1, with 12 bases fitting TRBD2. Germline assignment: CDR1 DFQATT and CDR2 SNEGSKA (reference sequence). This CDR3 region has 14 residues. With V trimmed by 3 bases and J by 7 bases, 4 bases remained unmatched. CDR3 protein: CSARTSGRGNEQFF. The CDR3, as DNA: TGCAGTGCTAGGACTAGCGGGAGAGGTAATGAGCAGTTCTTC.

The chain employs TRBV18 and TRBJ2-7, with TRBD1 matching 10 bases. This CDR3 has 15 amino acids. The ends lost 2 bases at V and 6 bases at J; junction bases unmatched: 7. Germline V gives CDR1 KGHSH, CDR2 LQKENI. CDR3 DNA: TGTGCCAGCTCACCAACCCGGGACAGGGGCGCCGAGCAGTACTTC. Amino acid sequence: CASSPTRDRGAEQYF.

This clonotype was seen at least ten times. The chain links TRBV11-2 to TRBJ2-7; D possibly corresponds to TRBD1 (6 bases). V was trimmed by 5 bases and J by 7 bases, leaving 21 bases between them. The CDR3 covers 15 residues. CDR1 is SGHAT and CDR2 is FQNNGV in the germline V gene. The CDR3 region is CASSPTIGQLSEQYF. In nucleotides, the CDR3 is TGTGCCAGCAGCCCCACAATCGGACAGCTGTCGGAGCAGTACTTC.

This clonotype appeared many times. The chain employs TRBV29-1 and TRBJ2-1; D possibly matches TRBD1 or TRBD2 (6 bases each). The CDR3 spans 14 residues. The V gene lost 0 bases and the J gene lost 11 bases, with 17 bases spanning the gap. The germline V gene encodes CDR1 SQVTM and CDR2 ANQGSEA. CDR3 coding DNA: TGCAGCGTTGAAGATCGAGGGGGGAAAGTAAAGCAGTTCTTC. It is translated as CSVEDRGGKVKQFF.

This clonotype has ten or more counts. The CDR3 is CAISTGGPDQETQYF. The CDR3 DNA follows: TGTGCCATCAGTACAGGGGGCCCCGACCAAGAGACCCAGTACTTC. The chain joins TRBV10-3 to TRBJ2-5, with 9 bases matching TRBD1. The CDR3 sequence is 15 residues long. Germline loops: CDR1 ENHRY, CDR2 SYGVKD. The J segment lost 0 bases and the V segment lost 5 bases, leaving 4 bases of the junction unmatched.

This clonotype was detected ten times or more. The CDR3 region has the DNA TGTGCCAGCTCACCCTCGCGGCGGGAGGGAACAAATACGCAGTATTTT. This codes for CASSPSRREGTNTQYF. The chain employs TRBV18 and TRBJ2-3, with 9 bases matching TRBD2. The V and J ends lost 3 bases and 7 bases, in that order; junction bases with no gene match: 11. Looked up from germline, CDR1 is KGHSH and CDR2 is LQKENI. The CDR3 has 16 amino acids. Variable domain in full (rest from reference TRBV18 and TRBJ2-3): NAGVMQNPRHLVRRRGQEARLRCSPMKGHSHVYWYRQLPEEGLKFMVYLQKENIIDESGMPKERFSAEFPKEGPSILRIQQVVRGDSAAYFCASSPSRREGTNTQYFGPGTRLTVL.

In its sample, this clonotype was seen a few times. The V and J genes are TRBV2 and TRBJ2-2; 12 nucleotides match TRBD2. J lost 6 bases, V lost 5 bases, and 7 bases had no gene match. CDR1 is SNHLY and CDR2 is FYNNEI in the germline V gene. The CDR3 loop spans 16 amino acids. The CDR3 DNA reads TGTGCCAGCAGTCTGACTAGCGGGAGTTTTTCCGGGGAGCTGTTTTTT. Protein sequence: CASSLTSGSFSGELFF.

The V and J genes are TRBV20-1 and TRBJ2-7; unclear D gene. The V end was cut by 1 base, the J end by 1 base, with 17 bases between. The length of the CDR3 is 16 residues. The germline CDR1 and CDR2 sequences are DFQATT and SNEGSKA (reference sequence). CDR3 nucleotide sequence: TGCAGTGCTAGAGCCACCTTCGGCCCGGAGTCCTACGAGCAGTACTTC. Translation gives CSARATFGPESYEQYF.

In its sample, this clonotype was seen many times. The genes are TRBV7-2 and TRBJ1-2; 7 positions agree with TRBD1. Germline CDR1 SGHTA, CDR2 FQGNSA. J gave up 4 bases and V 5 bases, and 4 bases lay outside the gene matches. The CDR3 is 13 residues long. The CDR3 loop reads CASSAGTAYGYTF. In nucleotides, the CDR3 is TGTGCCAGCAGCGCCGGGACAGCCTATGGCTACACCTTC.

The CDR3 loop is CASSRVLGNQPQHF. DNA for the CDR3: TGTGCCAGCAGTAGGGTCCTCGGCAATCAGCCCCAGCATTTT. The V call is TRBV27, the J call TRBJ1-5; D remains unclear. The CDR3 is made up of 14 amino acids. CDR1 and CDR2 (germline): MNHEY, SMNVEV (reference sequence). Between the trimmed V and J ends, which lost 5 bases and 2 bases, there was a span of 10 bases.

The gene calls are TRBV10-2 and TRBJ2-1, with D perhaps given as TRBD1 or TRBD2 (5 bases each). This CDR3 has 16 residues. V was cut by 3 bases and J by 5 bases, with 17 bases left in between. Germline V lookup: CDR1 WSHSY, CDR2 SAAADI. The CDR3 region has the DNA TGCGCCAGCAGTGATTTGGGGGACCTACGAAACAATGAGCAGTTCTTC. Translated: CASSDLGDLRNNEQFF.

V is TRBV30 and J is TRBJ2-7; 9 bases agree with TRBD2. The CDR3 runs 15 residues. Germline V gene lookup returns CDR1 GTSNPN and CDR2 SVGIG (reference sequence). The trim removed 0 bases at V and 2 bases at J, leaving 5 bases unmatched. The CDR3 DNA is TGTGCCTGGAGTGTAATGCGGGGGGGCCCCTACGAGCAGTACTTC. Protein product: CAWSVMRGGPYEQYF.

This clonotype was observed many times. The CDR3 DNA is TGTGCCAGCAGGCCATCTATCGCAACTAATGAAAAACTGTTTTTT. It yields the protein CASRPSIATNEKLFF. The gene calls are TRBV4-2 and TRBJ1-4; no reliable D call. The CDR3 contains 15 residues. Germline CDR1 LGHNA, CDR2 YNFKEQ. Trimming shortened V by 6 bases and J by 0 bases, and 11 bases separated the two germline ends.

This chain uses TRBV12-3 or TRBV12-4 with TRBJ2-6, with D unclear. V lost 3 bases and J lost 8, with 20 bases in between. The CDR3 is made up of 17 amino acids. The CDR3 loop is CASSFTPPREEPNVLTF. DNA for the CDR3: TGTGCCAGCAGTTTCACCCCCCCTCGAGAAGAGCCCAACGTCCTGACTTTC.

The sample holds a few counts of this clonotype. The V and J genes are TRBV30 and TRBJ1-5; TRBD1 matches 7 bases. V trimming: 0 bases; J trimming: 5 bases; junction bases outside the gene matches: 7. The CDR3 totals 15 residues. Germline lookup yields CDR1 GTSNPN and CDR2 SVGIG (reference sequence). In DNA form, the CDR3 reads TGTGCCTGGAGTGTTTCCGGAGGGGGCTATCAGCCCCAGCATTTT. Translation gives CAWSVSGGGYQPQHF.

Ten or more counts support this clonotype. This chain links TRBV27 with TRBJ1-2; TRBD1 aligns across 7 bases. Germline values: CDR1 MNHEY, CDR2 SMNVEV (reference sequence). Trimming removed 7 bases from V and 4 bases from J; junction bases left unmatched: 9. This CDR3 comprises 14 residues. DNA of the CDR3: TGTGCCAGCAAATATGGACAGGCAGCCTATGGCTACACCTTC. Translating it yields CASKYGQAAYGYTF.

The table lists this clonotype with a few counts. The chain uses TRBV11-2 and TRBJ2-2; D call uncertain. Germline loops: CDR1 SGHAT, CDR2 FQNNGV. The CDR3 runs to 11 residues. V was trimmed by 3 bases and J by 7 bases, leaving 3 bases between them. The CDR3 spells CASSFHGELFF. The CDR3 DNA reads TGTGCCAGCAGCTTTCACGGGGAGCTGTTTTTT. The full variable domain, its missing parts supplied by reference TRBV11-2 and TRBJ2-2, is EAGVAQSPRYKIIEKRQSVAFWCNPISGHATLYWYQQILGQGPKLLIQFQNNGVVDDSQLPKDRFSAERLKGVDSTLKIQPAKLEDSAVYLCASSFHGELFFGEGSRLTVL.

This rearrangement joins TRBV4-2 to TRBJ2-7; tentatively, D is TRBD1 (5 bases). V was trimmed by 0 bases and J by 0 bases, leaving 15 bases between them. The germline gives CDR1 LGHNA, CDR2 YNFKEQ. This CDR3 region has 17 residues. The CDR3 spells CASSQDWEPGRSYEQYF. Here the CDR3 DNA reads TGTGCCAGCAGCCAAGACTGGGAACCAGGGCGCTCCTACGAGCAGTACTTC.

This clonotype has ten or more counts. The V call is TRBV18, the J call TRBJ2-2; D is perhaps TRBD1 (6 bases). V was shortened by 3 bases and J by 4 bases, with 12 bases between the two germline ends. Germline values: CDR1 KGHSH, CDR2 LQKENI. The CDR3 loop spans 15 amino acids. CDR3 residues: CASSPEMTGTGELFF. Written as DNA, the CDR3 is TGTGCCAGCTCACCTGAAATGACAGGCACCGGGGAGCTGTTTTTT.

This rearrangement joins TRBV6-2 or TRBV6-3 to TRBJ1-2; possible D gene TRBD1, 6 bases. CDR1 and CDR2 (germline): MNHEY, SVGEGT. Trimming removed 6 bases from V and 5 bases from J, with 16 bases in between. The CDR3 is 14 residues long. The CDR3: CASRRQAPGYGYTF. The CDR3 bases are TGTGCCAGCAGACGACAGGCCCCAGGATATGGCTACACCTTC.

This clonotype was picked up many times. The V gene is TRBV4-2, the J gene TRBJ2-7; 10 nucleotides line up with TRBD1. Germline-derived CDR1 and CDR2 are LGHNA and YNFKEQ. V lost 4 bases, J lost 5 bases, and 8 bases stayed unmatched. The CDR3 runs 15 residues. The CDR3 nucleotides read TGTGCCAGCAGCCTCGGGACAGGGGTCAAGGACGAGCAGTACTTC. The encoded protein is CASSLGTGVKDEQYF.

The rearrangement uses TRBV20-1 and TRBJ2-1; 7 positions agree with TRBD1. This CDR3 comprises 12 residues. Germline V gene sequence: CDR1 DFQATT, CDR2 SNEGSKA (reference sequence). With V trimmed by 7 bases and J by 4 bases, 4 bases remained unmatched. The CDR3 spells CSGTGVYNEQFF. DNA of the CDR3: TGCAGTGGAACAGGGGTTTACAATGAGCAGTTCTTC.

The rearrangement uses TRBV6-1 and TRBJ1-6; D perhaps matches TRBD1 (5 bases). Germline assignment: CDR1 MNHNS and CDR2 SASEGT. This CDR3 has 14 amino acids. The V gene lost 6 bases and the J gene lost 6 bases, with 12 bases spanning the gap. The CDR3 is CASSPGAANSPLHF. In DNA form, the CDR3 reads TGTGCCAGCAGCCCTGGGGCCGCTAATTCACCCCTCCACTTT.